The entry below describes one T cell receptor (beta chain). This receptor's antigen is unknown. No clone much larger than this one lies a single base away; base qualities are absent. These data come from a study of OX40 agonist ivuxolimab in advanced cancers. Turning to the overall study: Ivuxolimab was a fully human IgG2 agonistic monoclonal antibody targeting the costimulatory receptor OX40 (CD134). Intravenous ivuxolimab was administered to patients every 2 weeks at six dose levels: 0.01, 0.1, 0.3, 1.5, 3 and 10 mg/kg. Of the roughly 54 dose-escalation patients, hepatocellular carcinoma was present in 19, melanoma in roughly 15, renal cell carcinoma in 9 and head and neck cancer in 9. In the dose-escalation cohort, around four fifths of patients were male, and the mean age was around 65 years with a range of roughly 23 to 79. Prior anti-PD-1, anti-PD-L1 or anti-CTLA-4 therapy was permitted, and 30% to 50% of dose-escalation patients had received checkpoint inhibitors. Partial responses occurred in three dose-escalation patients: two with cutaneous melanoma and one with hepatocellular carcinoma. The point of sequencing TCRbeta in the periphery was to test whether ivuxolimab changed TCR sequence diversity and drove clonal T-cell expansion. The paper covers the monotherapy dose-escalation part of the phase I ivuxolimab trial, which included N ≈ 57 patients. Paper-wide results and their limitations: Which antigens the clonally expanded peripheral T cells were specific for was not determined. In partial responders in the 0.1-3.0 mg/kg groups, normalized peripheral clonal expansion was found to be among the lowest, especially among CD8+ T cells. After ivuxolimab, CD8+ T cells had more expanded clones than CD4+ T cells on average. Low levels of normalized T-cell clonal expansion were also seen in some patients who did not respond. At doses from 0.1 to 3.0 mg/kg, clonal expansion was seen in both CD4+ and CD8+ blood T cells between baseline and week 6.

Patients with autoimmune disease history or receiving systemic immunosuppression were excluded from the trial. Peripheral blood for TCR sequencing was collected from all dose cohorts at baseline, on cycle 4 day 1, and on cycle 7 day 1. Samples came from an open-label, multicenter, first-in-human phase I dose-escalation trial of ivuxolimab. The trial enrolled adults with locally advanced or metastatic head and neck squamous cell, hepatocellular, melanoma or renal cell carcinoma. Before TCR sequencing, CD4+ T cells and CD8+ T cells from peripheral blood were sorted into separate populations. To sequence the TCRbeta CDR3 region, genomic DNA was isolated from the sorted cells. The immunoSEQ Assay was used for sequencing of TCRbeta CDR3 regions. As stored in TCRdb, this immuneACCESS dataset retains in-frame rearrangements with V and J assigned. A fraction of the clones does not appear; measured against another copy, unresolved V genes explain less than half of the discrepancy, and the remainder lacks a known reason. The sample data list 20,000 to 25,000 clones, and about 88% of these were observed just once. 30% to 35% of the sample is in the top ten clones.

The CDR3, from cysteine to phenylalanine, totals 16 residues. Just CDR3 DNA is preserved here, 48 bases in frame from base 1. V loses 3 bases, J loses 4 bases, and the germline ends lie 17 bases apart. In the germline V gene, CDR1 corresponds to MDHEN and CDR2 to SYDVKM. This receptor was identified in an adult with an advanced solid tumor such as melanoma, head and neck, liver or kidney cancer. The sequencing here drew on CD4+ or CD8+ T cells sorted from blood, taken in a trial of the OX40 agonist ivuxolimab. The rearrangement joined TRBV28 to TRBJ2-3; TRBD2 is perhaps the D gene, given 5 matching bases. Read as DNA, the sequence is TGTGCCAGCAGTTTGATCGGCGGGCGGTCGTCAGATACGCAGTATTTT. Translated, it reads CASSLIGGRSSDTQYF.